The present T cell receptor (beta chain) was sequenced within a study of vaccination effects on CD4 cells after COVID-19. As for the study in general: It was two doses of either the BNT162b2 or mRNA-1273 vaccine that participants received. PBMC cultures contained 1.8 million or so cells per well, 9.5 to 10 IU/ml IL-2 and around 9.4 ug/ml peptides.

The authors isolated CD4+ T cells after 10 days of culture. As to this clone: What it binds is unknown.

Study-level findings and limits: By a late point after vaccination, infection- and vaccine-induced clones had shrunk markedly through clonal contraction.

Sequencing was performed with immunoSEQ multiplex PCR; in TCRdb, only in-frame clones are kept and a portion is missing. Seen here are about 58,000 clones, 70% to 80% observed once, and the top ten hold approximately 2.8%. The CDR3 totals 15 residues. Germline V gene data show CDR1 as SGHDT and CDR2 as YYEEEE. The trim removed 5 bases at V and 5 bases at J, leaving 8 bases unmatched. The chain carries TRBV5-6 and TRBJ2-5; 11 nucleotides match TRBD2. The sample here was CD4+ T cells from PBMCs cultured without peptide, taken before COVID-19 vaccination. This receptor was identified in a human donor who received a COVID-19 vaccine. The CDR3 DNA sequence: TGTGCCAGCAGTTCGGCTAGCGGGGGGAGGGAGACCCAGTACTTC. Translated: CASSSASGGRETQYF.